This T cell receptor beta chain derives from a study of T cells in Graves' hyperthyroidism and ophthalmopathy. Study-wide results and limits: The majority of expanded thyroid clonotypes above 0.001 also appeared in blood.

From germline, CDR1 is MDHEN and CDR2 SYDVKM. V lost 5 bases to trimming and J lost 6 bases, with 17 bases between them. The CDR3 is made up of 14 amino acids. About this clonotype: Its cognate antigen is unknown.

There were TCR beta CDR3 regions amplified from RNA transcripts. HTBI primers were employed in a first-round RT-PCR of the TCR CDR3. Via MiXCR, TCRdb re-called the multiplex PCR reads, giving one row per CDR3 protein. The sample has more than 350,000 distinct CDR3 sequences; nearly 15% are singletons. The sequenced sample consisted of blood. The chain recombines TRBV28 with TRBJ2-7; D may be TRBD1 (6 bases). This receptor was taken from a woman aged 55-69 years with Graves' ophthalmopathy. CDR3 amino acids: CASSGDPGQSEQYF. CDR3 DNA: TGTGCCAGCAGTGGGGACCCGGGACAATCCGAGCAGTACTTC.